This T cell receptor (beta chain) was sequenced in a study of T cell clones after liver transplantation. Whole-study context: Samples came from ITN030ST, which attempted immunosuppression withdrawal within 2 years of liver transplantation. As an antigen-independent comparator, third-party-reactive TCRbeta sequences came from pre-transplant mixed lymphocyte reactions. Patients counted as tolerant after at least one year off all immunosuppression, enzymes not exceeding twice normal. Overall study results and limits: Circulating graft-donor-reactive CD4 TCRbeta sequences fell significantly post-transplant in 5 of 8 subjects.

The CDR3 loop spans 12 amino acids. Per germline, CDR1 SGHAT and CDR2 FQDESV (reference sequence). Trimming left V 1 base short and J 9 bases short, with 7 bases between. The repertoire was sequenced with immunoSEQ multiplex PCR; TCRdb's copy has only in-frame clones and lacks some. The sample holds over 70,000 clones, 75% to 85% seen once. To note about this clone: The antigen is unknown.

The sample in question was CD4+ T cells from blood, obtained 12 months after liver transplant. The TCR originated in a human patient who received a liver transplant. The graft donor may account for some of the T cells. The rearrangement links TRBV11-1 to TRBJ2-1; no reliable D call. The CDR3 nucleotides are TGTGCCAGCAGCTTAGTCTCGGGTGAGCAGTTCTTC. Its protein product is CASSLVSGEQFF.